This T cell receptor beta chain was retrieved from a study of PD-1 blockade in classical Hodgkin lymphoma. Every patient was affected by relapse after autologous stem cell transplantation, while exposure to brentuximab vedotin was not uniform. Measured with immunoSEQ multiplex PCR; TCRdb has only the in-frame clones, and not every one. The top ten clones hold about 20% of a sample with 45,000 to 50,000 clones, around 80% of them seen once. The study's findings and limits: Baseline diversity in complete responders resembled that of newly diagnosed patients. When nivolumab was started under 1 year after ASCT, patients were excluded.

On this clone itself: Antigen specificity is unknown.

This receptor was taken from a human donor with classical Hodgkin lymphoma. The sample consisted of peripheral blood mononuclear cells (PBMCs), taken before the second cycle of nivolumab.

CDR3 DNA sequence: TGTGCCAGCAGCATAGGACAGGGGAACTATGGCTACACCTTC. Residues: CASSIGQGNYGYTF. The J gene is TRBJ1-2, the V gene TRBV7-3; 9 bases line up with TRBD1. Germline V CDR1 and CDR2: SGHTA, FQGTGA. The CDR3 runs to 14 residues. Losses at the gene ends were 5 bases for V and 2 bases for J; bases not matched to a gene: 3.